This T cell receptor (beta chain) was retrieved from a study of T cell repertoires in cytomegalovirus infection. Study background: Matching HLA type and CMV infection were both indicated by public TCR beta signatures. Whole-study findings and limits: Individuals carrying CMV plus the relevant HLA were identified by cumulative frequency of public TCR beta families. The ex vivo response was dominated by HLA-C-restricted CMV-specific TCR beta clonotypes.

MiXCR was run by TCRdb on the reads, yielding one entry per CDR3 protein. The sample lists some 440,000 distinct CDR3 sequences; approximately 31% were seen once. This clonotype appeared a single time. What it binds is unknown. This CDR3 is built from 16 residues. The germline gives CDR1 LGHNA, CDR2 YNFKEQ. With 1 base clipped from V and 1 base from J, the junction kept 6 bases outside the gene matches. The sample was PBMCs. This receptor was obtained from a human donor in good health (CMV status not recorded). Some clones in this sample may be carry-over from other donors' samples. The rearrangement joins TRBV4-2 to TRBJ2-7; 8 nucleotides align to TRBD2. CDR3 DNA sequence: TGTGCCAGCAGCCAAGGGGCCGGGACTAGGTCCTACGAGCAGTACTTC. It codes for CASSQGAGTRSYEQYF.